This T cell receptor (beta chain) was captured by sequencing in a study of T cells expressing NK-cell markers. Turning to the study itself: It was sorted CD3+CD56+NKG2C+, CD3+CD56+NKG2C- and CD3+CD56-NKG2C+ T cells that supplied the TCR beta repertoires. Notes on the study in general: Top CD8+ clonotypes included the dominant CD3+CD56+NKG2C+ clonotypes in 6 or 7 donors. The CD3+CD56-NKG2C+ fraction was also led by these clonotypes in a few donors.

On this clonotype itself: Its cognate antigen is unknown.

TCRdb re-called the 5' RACE reads; every CDR3 protein appears as one record, without DNA. Its table lists fewer than 550,000 distinct CDR3 sequences. The germline V gene encodes CDR1 LGHDT and CDR2 YNNKEL (reference sequence). The CDR3 has 13 residues. This chain joins TRBV3-1 and TRBJ2-4. The receptor comes from a woman between 45 and 60 years old in good health. Sample: blood T cells: a sorted CD56 or NKG2C T cell subset, CD4+ or CD8+ T cells, or bulk PBMC T cells (not recorded which). The CDR3 spells CASSQERPGIQYF.